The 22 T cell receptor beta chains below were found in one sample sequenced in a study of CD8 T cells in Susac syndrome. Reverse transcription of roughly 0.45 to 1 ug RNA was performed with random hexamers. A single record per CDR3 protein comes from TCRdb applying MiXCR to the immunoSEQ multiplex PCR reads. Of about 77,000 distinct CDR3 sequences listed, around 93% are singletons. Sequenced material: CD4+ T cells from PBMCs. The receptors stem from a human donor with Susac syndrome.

The CDR3 sequence is CASSSAPRRNTGELFF. CDR3 sequence (DNA): TGTGCCAGCAGCTCCGCCCCTCGGCGGAACACCGGGGAGCTGTTTTTT. The V call is TRBV7-2, the J call TRBJ2-2; D remains unclear. Trimming removed 4 bases from V and 1 base from J, with 13 bases in between. The CDR3 runs to 16 residues. Germline V gene lookup returns CDR1 SGHTA and CDR2 FQGNSA.

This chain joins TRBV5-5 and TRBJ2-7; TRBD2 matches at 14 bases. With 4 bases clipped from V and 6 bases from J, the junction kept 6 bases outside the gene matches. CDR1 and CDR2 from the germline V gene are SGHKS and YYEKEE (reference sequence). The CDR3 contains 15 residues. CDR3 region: CASSRTSGGPFEQYF. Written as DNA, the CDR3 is TGTGCCAGCAGCCGGACTAGCGGGGGGCCATTCGAGCAGTACTTC.

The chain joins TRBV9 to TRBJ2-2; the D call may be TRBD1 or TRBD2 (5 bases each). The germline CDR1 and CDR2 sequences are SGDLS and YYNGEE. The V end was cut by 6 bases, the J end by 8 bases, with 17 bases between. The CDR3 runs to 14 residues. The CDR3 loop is CASNSGTVRGELFF. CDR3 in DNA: TGTGCCAGCAACTCCGGGACCGTGAGGGGGGAGCTGTTTTTT.

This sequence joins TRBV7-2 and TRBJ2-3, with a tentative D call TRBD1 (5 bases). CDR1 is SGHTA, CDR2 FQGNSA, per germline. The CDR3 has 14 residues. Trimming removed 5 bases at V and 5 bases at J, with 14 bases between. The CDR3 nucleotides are TGTGCCAGCAGCCAAAGACAGCTGCGAGATACGCAGTATTTT. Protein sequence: CASSQRQLRDTQYF.

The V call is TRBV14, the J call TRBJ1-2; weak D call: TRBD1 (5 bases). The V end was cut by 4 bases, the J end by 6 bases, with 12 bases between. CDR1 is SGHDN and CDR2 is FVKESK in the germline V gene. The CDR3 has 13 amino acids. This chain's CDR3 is CASSPLWGDGYTF. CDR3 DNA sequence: TGTGCCAGCAGCCCCCTTTGGGGGGATGGCTACACCTTC.

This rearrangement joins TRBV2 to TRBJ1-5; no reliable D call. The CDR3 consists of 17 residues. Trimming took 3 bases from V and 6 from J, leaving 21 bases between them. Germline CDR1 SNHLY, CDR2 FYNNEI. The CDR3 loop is CASSDSGVFGGSQPQHF. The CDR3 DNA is TGTGCCAGCAGTGATAGTGGGGTATTCGGCGGGTCTCAGCCCCAGCATTTT.

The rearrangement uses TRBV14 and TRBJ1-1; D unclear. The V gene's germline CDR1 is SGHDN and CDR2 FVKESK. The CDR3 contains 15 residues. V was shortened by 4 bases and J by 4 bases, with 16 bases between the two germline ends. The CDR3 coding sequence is TGTGCCAGCAGCCCCTTAGGCCCTCGGGGCACTGAAGCTTTCTTT. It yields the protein CASSPLGPRGTEAFF.

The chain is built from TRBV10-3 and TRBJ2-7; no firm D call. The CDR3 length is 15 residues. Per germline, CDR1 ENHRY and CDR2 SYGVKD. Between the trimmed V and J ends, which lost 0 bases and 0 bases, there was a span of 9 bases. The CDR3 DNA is TGTGCCATCAGTGAGTCGGTTCCTTACTCCTACGAGCAGTACTTC. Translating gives CAISESVPYSYEQYF.

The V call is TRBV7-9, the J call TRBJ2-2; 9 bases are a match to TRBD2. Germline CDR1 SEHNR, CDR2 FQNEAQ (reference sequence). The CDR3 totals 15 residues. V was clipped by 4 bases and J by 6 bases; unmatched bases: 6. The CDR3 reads CASSSPAGGAGELFF. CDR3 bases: TGTGCCAGCAGCTCTCCAGCGGGAGGAGCCGGGGAGCTGTTTTTT.

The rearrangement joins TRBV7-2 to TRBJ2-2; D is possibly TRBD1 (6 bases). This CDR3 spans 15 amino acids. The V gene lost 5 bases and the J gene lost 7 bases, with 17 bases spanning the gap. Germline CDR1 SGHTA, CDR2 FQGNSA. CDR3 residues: CASSQLQGIGGELFF. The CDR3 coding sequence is TGTGCCAGCAGCCAGCTACAGGGTATCGGCGGGGAGCTGTTTTTT.

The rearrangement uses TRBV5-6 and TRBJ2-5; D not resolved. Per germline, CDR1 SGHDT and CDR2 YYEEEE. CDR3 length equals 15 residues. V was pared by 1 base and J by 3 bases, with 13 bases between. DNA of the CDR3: TGTGCCAGCAGCTTGTACAAGGGCGGTAAAGAGACCCAGTACTTC. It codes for CASSLYKGGKETQYF.

The CDR3 loop is CASSSSGATYNEQFF. In nucleotides, the CDR3 is TGTGCCAGCAGCTCTAGCGGGGCAACCTACAATGAGCAGTTCTTC. The rearrangement joins TRBV7-8 to TRBJ2-1, with TRBD2 matching over 9 bases. The V segment lost 4 bases and the J segment 2 bases; nucleotides outside the gene matches: 3. CDR1 SGHVS and CDR2 FQNEAQ come from the germline V gene. The CDR3 has 15 residues. Full variable domain (outside the CDR3, taken from reference TRBV7-8 and TRBJ2-1): GAGVSQSPRYKVAKRGQDVALRCDPISGHVSLFWYQQALGQGPEFLTYFQNEAQLDKSGLPSDRFFAERPEGSVSTLKIQRTQQEDSAVYLCASSSSGATYNEQFFGPGTRLTVL.

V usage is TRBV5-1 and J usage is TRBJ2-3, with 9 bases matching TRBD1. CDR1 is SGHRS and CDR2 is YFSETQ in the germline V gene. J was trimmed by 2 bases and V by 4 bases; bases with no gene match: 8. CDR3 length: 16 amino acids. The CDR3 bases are TGCGCCAGCAGCCGAGGGACAGGGTCCTTCACAGATACGCAGTATTTT. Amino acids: CASSRGTGSFTDTQYF.

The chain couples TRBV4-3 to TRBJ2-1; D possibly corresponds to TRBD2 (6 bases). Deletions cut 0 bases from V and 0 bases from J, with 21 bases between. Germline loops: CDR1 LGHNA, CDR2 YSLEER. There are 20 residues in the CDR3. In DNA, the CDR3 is TGCGCCAGCAGCCAAGATCAAGATAGCGGCCAAAACTTCTCCTACAATGAGCAGTTCTTC. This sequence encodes CASSQDQDSGQNFSYNEQFF.

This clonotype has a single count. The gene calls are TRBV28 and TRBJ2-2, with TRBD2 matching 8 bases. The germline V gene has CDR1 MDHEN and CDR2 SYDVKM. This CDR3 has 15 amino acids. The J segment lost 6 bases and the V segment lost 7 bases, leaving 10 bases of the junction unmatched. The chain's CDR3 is CASIAGRGNAGELFF. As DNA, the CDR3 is TGTGCCAGCATAGCCGGGAGGGGAAACGCCGGGGAGCTGTTTTTT.

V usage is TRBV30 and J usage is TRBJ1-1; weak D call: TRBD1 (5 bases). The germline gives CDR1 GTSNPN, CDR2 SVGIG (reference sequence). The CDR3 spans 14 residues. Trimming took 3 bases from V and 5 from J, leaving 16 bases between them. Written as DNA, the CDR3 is TGTGCCTGGAGGAAGGCGGGGGAGAGAACTGAAGCTTTCTTT. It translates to CAWRKAGERTEAFF.

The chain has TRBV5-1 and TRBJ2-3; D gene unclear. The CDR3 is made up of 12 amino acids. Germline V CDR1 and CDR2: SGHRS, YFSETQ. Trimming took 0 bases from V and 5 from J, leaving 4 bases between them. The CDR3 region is CASSLVLDTQYF. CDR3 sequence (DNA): TGCGCCAGCAGCTTGGTTCTAGATACGCAGTATTTT.

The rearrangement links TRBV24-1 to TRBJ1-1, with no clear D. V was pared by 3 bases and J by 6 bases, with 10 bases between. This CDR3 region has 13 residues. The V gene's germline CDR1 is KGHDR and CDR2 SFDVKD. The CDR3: CATSDPAKAEAFF. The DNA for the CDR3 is TGTGCCACCAGTGATCCCGCTAAGGCTGAAGCTTTCTTT.

CDR3 residues: CSARAPSGAYEQYF. The DNA for the CDR3 is TGCAGTGCTAGAGCCCCCAGTGGGGCCTACGAGCAGTACTTC. The chain carries TRBV20-1 and TRBJ2-7; D not resolved. The germline V and J ends were trimmed by 1 base and 2 bases, with 12 bases remaining between them. The CDR3 is made up of 14 amino acids. Looked up from germline, CDR1 is DFQATT and CDR2 is SNEGSKA (reference sequence).

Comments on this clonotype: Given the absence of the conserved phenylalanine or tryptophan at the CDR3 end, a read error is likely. CDR3 sequence reads: CASSARGGYEQYS. DNA of the CDR3: TGTGCCAGCAGCGCGAGGGGGGGCTACGAGCAGTACTCC. The chain is built from TRBV7-2 and TRBJ2-7, with TRBD2 as a possible D gene (7 bases). The CDR3 is made up of 13 amino acids. V dropped 5 bases and J dropped 3 bases, with 11 bases sitting between them. Looked up from germline, CDR1 is SGHTA and CDR2 is FQGNSA.

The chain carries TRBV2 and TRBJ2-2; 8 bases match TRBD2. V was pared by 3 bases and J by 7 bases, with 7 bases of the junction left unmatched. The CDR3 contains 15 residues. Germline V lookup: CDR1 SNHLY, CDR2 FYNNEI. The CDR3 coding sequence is TGTGCCAGCAGTGAGGACAGCGGGGGCCTCGGGGAGCTGTTTTTT. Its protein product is CASSEDSGGLGELFF.

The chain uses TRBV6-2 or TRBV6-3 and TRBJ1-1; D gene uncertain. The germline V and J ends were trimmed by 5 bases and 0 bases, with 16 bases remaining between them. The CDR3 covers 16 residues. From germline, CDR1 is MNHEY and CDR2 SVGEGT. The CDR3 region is CASSISFGQMNTEAFF. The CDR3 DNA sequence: TGTGCCAGCAGTATTTCCTTTGGGCAGATGAACACTGAAGCTTTCTTT.